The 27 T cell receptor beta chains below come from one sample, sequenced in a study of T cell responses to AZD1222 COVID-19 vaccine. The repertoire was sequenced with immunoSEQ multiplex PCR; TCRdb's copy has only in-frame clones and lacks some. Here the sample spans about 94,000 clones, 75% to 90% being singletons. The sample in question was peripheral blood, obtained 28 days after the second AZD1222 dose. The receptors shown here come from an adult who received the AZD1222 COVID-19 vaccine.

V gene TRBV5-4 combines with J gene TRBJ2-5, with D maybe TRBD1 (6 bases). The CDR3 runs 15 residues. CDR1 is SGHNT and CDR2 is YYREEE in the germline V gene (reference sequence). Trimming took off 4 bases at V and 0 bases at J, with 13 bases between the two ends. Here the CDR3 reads CASSQITGYQETQYF. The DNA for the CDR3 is TGTGCCAGCAGCCAGATTACAGGGTACCAAGAGACCCAGTACTTC.

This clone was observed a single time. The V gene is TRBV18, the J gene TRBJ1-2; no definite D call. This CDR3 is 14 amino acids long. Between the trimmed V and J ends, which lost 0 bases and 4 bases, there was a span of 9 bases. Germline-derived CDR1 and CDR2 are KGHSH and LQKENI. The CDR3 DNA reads TGTGCCAGCTCACCACCCGAATCCCTCTATGGCTACACCTTC. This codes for CASSPPESLYGYTF.

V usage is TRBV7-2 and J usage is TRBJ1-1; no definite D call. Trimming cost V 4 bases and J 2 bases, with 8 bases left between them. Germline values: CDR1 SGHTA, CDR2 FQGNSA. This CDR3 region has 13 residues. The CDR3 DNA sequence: TGTGCCAGCAGCTCGTTTAAAAACACTGAAGCTTTCTTT. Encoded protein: CASSSFKNTEAFF.

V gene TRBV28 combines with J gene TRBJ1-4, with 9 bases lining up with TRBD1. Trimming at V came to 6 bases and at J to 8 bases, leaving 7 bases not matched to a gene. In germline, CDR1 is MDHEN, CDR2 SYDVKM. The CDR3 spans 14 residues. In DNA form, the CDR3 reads TGTGCCAGCAGCCAACAGGGGGCGCGAGAAAAACTGTTTTTT. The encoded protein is CASSQQGAREKLFF.

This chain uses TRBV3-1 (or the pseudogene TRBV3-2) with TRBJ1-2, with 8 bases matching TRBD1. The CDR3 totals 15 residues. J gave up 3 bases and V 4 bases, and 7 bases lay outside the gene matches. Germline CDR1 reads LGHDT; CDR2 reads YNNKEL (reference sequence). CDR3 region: CASSPTGGRDYGYTF. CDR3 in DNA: TGTGCCAGCAGCCCTACAGGGGGGCGAGACTATGGCTACACCTTC.

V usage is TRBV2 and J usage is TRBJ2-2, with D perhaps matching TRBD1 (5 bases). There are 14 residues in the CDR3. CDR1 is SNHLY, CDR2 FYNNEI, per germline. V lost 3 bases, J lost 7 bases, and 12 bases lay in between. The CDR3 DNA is TGTGCCAGCAGTGATACGGCAGGGCACGGGGAGCTGTTTTTT. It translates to CASSDTAGHGELFF.

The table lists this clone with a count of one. This CDR3 is CASSPPSYNEQFF. The CDR3 region has the DNA TGTGCCAGCAGCCCTCCTTCCTACAATGAGCAGTTCTTC. The chain recombines TRBV7-9 with TRBJ2-1; D not resolved. The CDR3 has 13 residues. Trimming stripped 5 bases from V and 1 base from J, with 6 bases between. CDR1 and CDR2 from the germline V gene are SEHNR and FQNEAQ (reference sequence).

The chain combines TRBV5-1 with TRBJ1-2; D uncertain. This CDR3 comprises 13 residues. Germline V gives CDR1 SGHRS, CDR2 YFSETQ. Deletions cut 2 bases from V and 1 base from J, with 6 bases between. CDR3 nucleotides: TGCGCCAGCAGCTTAACAGATAACTATGGCTACACCTTC. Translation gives CASSLTDNYGYTF.

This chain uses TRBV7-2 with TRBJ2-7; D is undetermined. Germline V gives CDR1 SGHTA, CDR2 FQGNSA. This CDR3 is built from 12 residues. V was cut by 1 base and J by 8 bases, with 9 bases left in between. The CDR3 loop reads CASSLGGYKQYF. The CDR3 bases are TGTGCCAGCAGCTTAGGGGGTTATAAGCAGTACTTC. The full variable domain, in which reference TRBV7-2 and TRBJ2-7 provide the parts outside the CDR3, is GAGVSQSPSNKVTEKGKDVELRCDPISGHTALYWYRQSLGQGLEFLIYFQGNSAPDKSGLPSDRFSAERTGGSVSTLTIQRTQQEDSAVYLCASSLGGYKQYFGPGTRLTVT.

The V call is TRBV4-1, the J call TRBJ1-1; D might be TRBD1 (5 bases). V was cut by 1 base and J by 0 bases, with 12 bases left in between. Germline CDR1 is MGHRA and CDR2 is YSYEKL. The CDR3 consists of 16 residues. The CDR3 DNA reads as TGCGCCAGCAGCCAAGTAAAGGGACCCGTGAACACTGAAGCTTTCTTT. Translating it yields CASSQVKGPVNTEAFF.

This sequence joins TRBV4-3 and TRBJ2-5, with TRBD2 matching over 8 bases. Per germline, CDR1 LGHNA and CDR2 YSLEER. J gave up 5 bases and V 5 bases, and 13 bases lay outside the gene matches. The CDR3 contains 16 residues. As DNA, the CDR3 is TGCGCCAGCAGCTACGATAGGGGACTAGGGGGGGAGACCCAGTACTTC. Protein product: CASSYDRGLGGETQYF.

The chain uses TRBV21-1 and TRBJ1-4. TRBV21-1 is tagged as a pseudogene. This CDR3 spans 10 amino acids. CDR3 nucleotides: TGTGCCAGCAGCAAAGGCAAACTGTTTTTT. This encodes CASSKGKLFF.

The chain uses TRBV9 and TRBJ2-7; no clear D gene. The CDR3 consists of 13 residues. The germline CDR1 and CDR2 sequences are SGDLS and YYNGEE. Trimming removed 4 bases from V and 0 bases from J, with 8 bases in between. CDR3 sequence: CASSPDNSYEQYF. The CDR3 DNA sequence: TGTGCCAGCAGCCCCGACAACTCCTACGAGCAGTACTTC. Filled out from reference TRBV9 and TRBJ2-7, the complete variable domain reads DSGVTQTPKHLITATGQRVTLRCSPRSGDLSVYWYQQSLDQGLQFLIQYYNGEERAKGNILERFSAQQFPDLHSELNLSSLELGDSALYFCASSPDNSYEQYFGPGTRLTVT.

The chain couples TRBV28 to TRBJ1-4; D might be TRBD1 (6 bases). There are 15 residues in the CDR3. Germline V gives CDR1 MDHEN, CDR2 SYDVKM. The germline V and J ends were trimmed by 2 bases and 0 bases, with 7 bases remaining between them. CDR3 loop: CASSLGGSTNEKLFF. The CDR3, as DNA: TGTGCCAGCAGTTTAGGGGGCTCAACTAATGAAAAACTGTTTTTT.

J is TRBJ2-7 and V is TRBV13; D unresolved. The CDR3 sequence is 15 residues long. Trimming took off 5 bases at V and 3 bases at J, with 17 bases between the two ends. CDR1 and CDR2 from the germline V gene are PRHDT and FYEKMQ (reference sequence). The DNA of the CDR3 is TGTGCCAGCAGCCCAGGCTACCCAATGGGCTACGAGCAGTACTTC. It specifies CASSPGYPMGYEQYF.

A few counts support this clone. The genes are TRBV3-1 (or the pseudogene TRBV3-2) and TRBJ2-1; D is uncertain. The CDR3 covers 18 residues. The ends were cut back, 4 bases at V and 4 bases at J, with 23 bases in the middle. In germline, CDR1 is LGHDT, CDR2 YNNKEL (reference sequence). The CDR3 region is CASSRSALRRSPYNEQFF. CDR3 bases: TGTGCCAGCAGCCGCAGCGCTCTCAGGCGCTCCCCTTACAATGAGCAGTTCTTC.

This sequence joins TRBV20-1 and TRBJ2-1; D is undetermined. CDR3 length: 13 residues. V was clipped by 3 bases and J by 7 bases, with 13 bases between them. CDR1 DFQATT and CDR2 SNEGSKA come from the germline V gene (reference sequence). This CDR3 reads CSASVTFGNEQFF. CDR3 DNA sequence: TGCAGTGCTAGTGTTACCTTTGGGAATGAGCAGTTCTTC.

DNA for the CDR3: TGTGCCAGCAGCTTAGAAATCGGGGGGCTCACAGATACGCAGTATTTT. Amino acid sequence: CASSLEIGGLTDTQYF. The chain uses TRBV7-9 and TRBJ2-3, with a possible D match to TRBD2 (7 bases). CDR1 and CDR2 from the germline V gene are SEHNR and FQNEAQ (reference sequence). V was shortened by 1 base and J by 2 bases, with 13 bases between the two germline ends. The CDR3 consists of 16 residues.

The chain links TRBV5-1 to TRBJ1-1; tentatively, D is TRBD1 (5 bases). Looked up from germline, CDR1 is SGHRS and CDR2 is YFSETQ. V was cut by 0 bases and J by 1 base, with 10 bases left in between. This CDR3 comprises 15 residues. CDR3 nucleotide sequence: TGCGCCAGCAGCTTGGGGGGACGGGAGAACACTGAAGCTTTCTTT. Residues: CASSLGGRENTEAFF.

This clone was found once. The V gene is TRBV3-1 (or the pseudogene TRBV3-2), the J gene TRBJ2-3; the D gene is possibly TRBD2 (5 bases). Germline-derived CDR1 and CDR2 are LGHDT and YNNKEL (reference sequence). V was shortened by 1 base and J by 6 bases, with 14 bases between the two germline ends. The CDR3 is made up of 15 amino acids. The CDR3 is CASSQVLLGGDTQYF. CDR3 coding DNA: TGTGCCAGCAGCCAAGTGCTCCTCGGCGGGGATACGCAGTATTTT.

CDR3 bases: TGTGCCAGCAGTACCGACTTACTGTTGGGGCCCCAGCATTTT. This gives the protein CASSTDLLLGPQHF. This chain joins TRBV2 and TRBJ1-5; D is uncertain. V dropped 5 bases and J dropped 9 bases, with 17 bases sitting between them. The CDR3 sequence is 14 residues long. The germline CDR1 and CDR2 sequences are SNHLY and FYNNEI.

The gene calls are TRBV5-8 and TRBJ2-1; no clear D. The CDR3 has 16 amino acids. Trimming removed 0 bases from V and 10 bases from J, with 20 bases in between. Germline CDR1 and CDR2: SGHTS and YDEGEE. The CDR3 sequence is CASSLVIPPLAEEQFF. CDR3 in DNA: TGTGCCAGCAGCTTGGTAATTCCCCCTCTGGCGGAGGAGCAGTTCTTC.

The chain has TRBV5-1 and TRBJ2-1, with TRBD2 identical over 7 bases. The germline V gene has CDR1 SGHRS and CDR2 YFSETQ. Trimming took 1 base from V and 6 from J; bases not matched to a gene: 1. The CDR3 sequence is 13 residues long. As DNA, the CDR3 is TGCGCCAGCAGCTTGTCGGGGGGCAATGAGCAGTTCTTC. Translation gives CASSLSGGNEQFF.

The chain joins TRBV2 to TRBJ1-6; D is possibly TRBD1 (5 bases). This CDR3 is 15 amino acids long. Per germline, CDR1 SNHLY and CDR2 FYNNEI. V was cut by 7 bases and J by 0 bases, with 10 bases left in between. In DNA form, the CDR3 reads TGTGCCAGCAAGGGACTGTCCTCCTATAATTCACCCCTCCACTTT. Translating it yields CASKGLSSYNSPLHF.

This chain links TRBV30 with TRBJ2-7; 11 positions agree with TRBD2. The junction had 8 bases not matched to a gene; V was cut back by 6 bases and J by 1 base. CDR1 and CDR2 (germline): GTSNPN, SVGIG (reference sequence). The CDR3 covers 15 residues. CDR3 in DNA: TGTGCCTGTTCCCATAGCGGGAGGGATTCCTACGAGCAGTACTTC. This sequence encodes CACSHSGRDSYEQYF.

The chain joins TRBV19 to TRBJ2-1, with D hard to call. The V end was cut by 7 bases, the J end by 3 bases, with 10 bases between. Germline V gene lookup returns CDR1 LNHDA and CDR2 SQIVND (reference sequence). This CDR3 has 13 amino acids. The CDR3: CASTRGIYNEQFF. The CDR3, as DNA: TGTGCCAGTACGCGCGGAATCTACAATGAGCAGTTCTTC.

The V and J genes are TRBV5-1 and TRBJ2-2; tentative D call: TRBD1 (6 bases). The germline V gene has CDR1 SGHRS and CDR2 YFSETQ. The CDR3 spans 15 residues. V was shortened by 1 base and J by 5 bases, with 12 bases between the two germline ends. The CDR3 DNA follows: TGCGCCAGCAGCTTGCTTACAGGGATTACCGGGGAGCTGTTTTTT. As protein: CASSLLTGITGELFF.